This TCR beta chain was observed in a study of CD8 T cells in Susac syndrome. Looked up from germline, CDR1 is GTSNPN and CDR2 is SVGIG (reference sequence). V was trimmed by 5 bases and J by 4 bases, leaving 12 bases between them. The CDR3 runs to 12 residues. Study outcomes and limitations: As the study acknowledged, the number of individuals in its TCR sequencing and HLA analysis was relatively small.

Sequencing targeted TCR beta in T cells from blood (CD8+ and CD4+). TEMRA cells were FACS-enriched and CD8+ and CD4+ T cells negatively isolated. Random hexamers were used to reverse transcribe 0.5 to 1 ug of RNA. Across 54 Vbeta and 13 Jbeta, immunoSEQ multiplex PCR amplified TCR beta CDR3. One entry per CDR3 protein, called by TCRdb with MiXCR from the immunoSEQ multiplex PCR reads. The sample includes some 260,000 distinct CDR3 sequences, roughly 93% of them seen just once. A note on this clonotype: Its antigen is unidentified.

Sequenced: CD4+ T cells from PBMCs. The chain has TRBV30 and TRBJ2-7; a weak D match, TRBD1 (6 bases). This receptor was identified in a human donor with multiple sclerosis. The CDR3 here is CAWRDIKYEQYF. DNA of the CDR3: TGTGCCTGGCGGGACATCAAGTACGAGCAGTACTTC.